Listed here are 21 T cell receptor beta chains from one sample, sequenced in a study of shared clonotypes between healthy human individuals (dated by TCRdb to 2019 to 2021). The library was built by means of the immunoSEQ multiplex PCR assay. TCRdb limited this immuneACCESS table to in-frame rearrangements with V and J called. A share of clones is missing; checked studies link under half to unresolved V genes, and the rest is unexplained. For this sample there are about 490,000 clones; 70% to 80% appear just once. The ten largest account for 10% to 15% of the sample. The sequencing sample was made of PBMCs. Receptors originate from a woman in her 40s in good health. Some clones in this sample may be carry-over from other donors' samples.

The CDR3 here is CASSQGAWAEQYF. The CDR3 DNA is TGCGCCAGCAGCCAAGGAGCTTGGGCGGAGCAGTACTTC. The V call is TRBV4-3, the J call TRBJ2-7; no firm D call. This CDR3 region has 13 residues. The germline V and J ends were trimmed by 1 base and 7 bases, with 11 bases remaining between them. Germline CDR1 reads LGHNA; CDR2 reads YSLEER.

This clone showed up just once. This chain uses TRBV7-2 with TRBJ2-1; TRBD1 is a possible D gene (5 bases). This CDR3 is 14 amino acids long. V was pared by 1 base and J by 2 bases, with 6 bases between. CDR1 and CDR2 from the germline V gene are SGHTA and FQGNSA. Written as DNA, the CDR3 is TGTGCCAGCAGCTTAGGGGGCCCCTACAATGAGCAGTTCTTC. Its protein product is CASSLGGPYNEQFF.

A remark on this clone: In the same sample, other DNA sequences code for this CDR3. This chain connects TRBV18 to TRBJ1-5; unclear D gene. There are 14 residues in the CDR3. Trimming left V 2 bases short and J 1 base short, with 6 bases between. Germline CDR1 KGHSH, CDR2 LQKENI. As DNA, the CDR3 is TGTGCCAGCTCACCAGGGCTGAGCAATCAGCCCCAGCATTTT. It yields the protein CASSPGLSNQPQHF.

The chain couples TRBV2 to TRBJ2-5; 7 nucleotides line up with TRBD1. Trimming cost V 6 bases and J 3 bases; bases outside gene matches: 4. Germline-derived CDR1 and CDR2 are SNHLY and FYNNEI. The CDR3 runs to 13 residues. CDR3 bases: TGTGCCAGCAGCCGTGGACAGGAAGAGACCCAGTACTTC. Protein product: CASSRGQEETQYF.

Regarding this clone: Since a far larger clone is one base different, this is likely a read error. Other DNA sequences in this sample translate to the same CDR3. This chain joins TRBV30 and TRBJ1-1; D is unresolved. The CDR3 covers 13 residues. The V gene's germline CDR1 is GTSNPN and CDR2 SVGIG (reference sequence). The CDR3 spells CAWEGNMNTEAFF. The CDR3 bases are TGTGCTTGGGAGGGAAACATGAACACTGAAGCTTTCTTT.

The chain employs TRBV5-6 and TRBJ1-2, with D possibly matching TRBD1 (5 bases). V gave up 3 bases and J gave up 9 bases, with 15 bases separating them. CDR1 and CDR2 (germline): SGHDT, YYEEEE. The CDR3 runs 13 residues. CDR3: CASSSGRSYSYTF. The DNA for the CDR3 is TGTGCCAGCAGCTCGGGACGGTCATATAGCTACACCTTC.

This rearrangement joins TRBV11-2 to TRBJ2-1, with D perhaps matching TRBD1 (6 bases). Germline CDR1 reads SGHAT; CDR2 reads FQNNGV. CDR3 length: 13 amino acids. Trimming left V 3 bases short and J 6 bases short, with 9 bases between. Here the CDR3 reads CASSLGHSNEQFF. CDR3 bases: TGTGCCAGCAGCTTGGGACATTCCAATGAGCAGTTCTTC.

The V call is TRBV19, the J call TRBJ2-5; no clear D gene. Germline-derived CDR1 and CDR2 are LNHDA and SQIVND (reference sequence). The CDR3 is 14 residues long. With 5 bases removed from V and 0 bases from J, the gap between germline ends came to 10 bases. Written as DNA, the CDR3 is TGTGCCAGTAGTGGTGCCACAAACCAAGAGACCCAGTACTTC. This gives the protein CASSGATNQETQYF.

The DNA for the CDR3 is TGTGCCAGTAGTATACAGCGGGAGAGGGTTGAGCAGTTCTTC. Its protein is CASSIQRERVEQFF. This chain joins TRBV19 and TRBJ2-1, with 8 positions matching TRBD2. This CDR3 comprises 14 residues. V trimming: 2 bases; J trimming: 9 bases; junction bases outside the gene matches: 6. Germline-derived CDR1 and CDR2 are LNHDA and SQIVND (reference sequence).

This clone has more than one count but fewer than ten. The gene calls are TRBV11-3 and TRBJ2-7; D gene unclear. Germline CDR1 and CDR2: SGHNT and YENEEA. The CDR3 is 12 residues long. V was pared by 0 bases and J by 3 bases, with 3 bases between. CDR3 sequence (DNA): TGTGCCAGCAGCTTAGACGGCTACGAGCAGTACTTC. It yields the protein CASSLDGYEQYF.

The chain is built from TRBV5-8 and TRBJ2-3; 8 nucleotides agree with TRBD2. Germline V gives CDR1 SGHTS, CDR2 YDEGEE. This CDR3 has 15 residues. The J segment lost 3 bases and the V segment lost 4 bases, leaving 7 bases of the junction unmatched. The CDR3 region has the DNA TGTGCCAGCAGCCCAGCGGGGGTGGTGACAGATACGCAGTATTTT. Its translation: CASSPAGVVTDTQYF. Using reference TRBV5-8 and TRBJ2-3 for the parts outside the CDR3, the full variable domain is EAGVTQSPTHLIKTRGQQATLRCSPISGHTSVYWYQQALGLGLQFLLWYDEGEERNRGNFPPRFSGRQFPNYSSELNVNALELEDSALYLCASSPAGVVTDTQYFGPGTRLTVL.

The CDR3 coding sequence is TGTGCCAGCAGTTCGAGGAGGGAGCATTTTGGCGAGCAGTACTTC. This gives the protein CASSSRREHFGEQYF. This chain joins TRBV28 and TRBJ2-7; the D gene is possibly TRBD2 (6 bases). The germline V and J ends were trimmed by 4 bases and 6 bases, with 19 bases remaining between them. The CDR3 is made up of 15 amino acids. The germline V gene has CDR1 MDHEN and CDR2 SYDVKM.

V usage is TRBV29-1 and J usage is TRBJ2-5; D tentatively fits TRBD1 or TRBD2 (5 bases each). Per the germline V gene, CDR1 is SQVTM and CDR2 is ANQGSEA. Trimming pared 3 bases from V and 5 bases from J, leaving 22 bases between. The length of the CDR3 is 16 residues. This CDR3 reads CSVDLDSPTWGETQYF. The CDR3 coding sequence is TGCAGCGTTGATTTAGACAGCCCGACTTGGGGGGAGACCCAGTACTTC.

The V gene is TRBV5-1, the J gene TRBJ1-1; D may be TRBD1 (5 bases). V was cut by 4 bases and J by 1 base, with 14 bases left in between. The CDR3 is 15 amino acids. Germline lookup yields CDR1 SGHRS and CDR2 YFSETQ. The CDR3 DNA sequence: TGCGCCAGCAGCCCAAAGGGGCAGCCGAACACTGAAGCTTTCTTT. Its translation is CASSPKGQPNTEAFF. Variable domain in full (rest from reference TRBV5-1 and TRBJ1-1): KAGVTQTPRYLIKTRGQQVTLSCSPISGHRSVSWYQQTPGQGLQFLFEYFSETQRNKGNFPGRFSGRQFSNSRSEMNVSTLELGDSALYLCASSPKGQPNTEAFFGQGTRLTVV.

This clone has a single count. V gene TRBV4-1 combines with J gene TRBJ1-6; 7 nucleotides align to TRBD1. Germline CDR1 is MGHRA and CDR2 is YSYEKL. Germline trimming cut 1 base from V and 14 bases from J; bases unmatched to any gene: 11. This CDR3 comprises 15 residues. CDR3 sequence reads: CASSQARQGNRALHF. CDR3 nucleotide sequence: TGCGCCAGCAGCCAAGCCCGACAGGGAAATCGGGCCCTCCACTTT.

This clone came up a few times. The J gene is TRBJ2-1, the V gene TRBV11-1; 7 nucleotides align to TRBD2. The V gene end was trimmed by 0 bases and the J gene end by 8 bases; junction bases not matched to a gene: 16. Germline values: CDR1 SGHAT, CDR2 FQDESV (reference sequence). The CDR3 is 18 residues long. CDR3 sequence reads: CASSLASFGGRVRDEQFF. The CDR3 DNA reads as TGTGCCAGCAGCTTAGCGTCCTTCGGCGGGAGAGTGAGGGATGAGCAGTTCTTC.

This chain uses TRBV2 with TRBJ1-1; D is undetermined. The CDR3 runs 12 residues. The germline gives CDR1 SNHLY, CDR2 FYNNEI. V gave up 2 bases and J gave up 10 bases, with 11 bases separating them. The chain's CDR3 is CASSEPYGAAFF. As DNA, the CDR3 is TGTGCCAGCAGTGAACCTTATGGAGCAGCTTTCTTT.

This clone was recorded many times. The chain carries TRBV6-1 and TRBJ2-1, with TRBD2 matching 9 bases. Germline CDR1 and CDR2: MNHNS and SASEGT. V was pared by 8 bases and J by 3 bases, with 5 bases of the junction left unmatched. CDR3 length equals 14 residues. The CDR3 reads CASLSSGIYNEQFF. CDR3 DNA: TGTGCCAGCCTCTCTAGCGGGATCTACAATGAGCAGTTCTTC.

The V gene is TRBV7-8, the J gene TRBJ2-7; TRBD2 aligns across 12 bases. The CDR3 is 16 amino acids. Germline V gene lookup returns CDR1 SGHVS and CDR2 FQNEAQ. After removal of 1 base from V and 4 bases from J, the junction contained 5 bases not matched to a gene. CDR3 in amino acids: CASSLGGLAGWYEQYF. CDR3 DNA: TGTGCCAGCAGCTTAGGTGGACTAGCGGGGTGGTACGAGCAGTACTTC.

The chain carries TRBV5-1 and TRBJ2-5, with 10 bases matching TRBD1. The better agreement between TRBJ2-7 and the DNA end casts doubt on the J call. Per the germline V gene, CDR1 is SGHRS and CDR2 is YFSETQ. The CDR3 length is 15 residues. CDR3 sequence: CASSPRTGGAYEQYF. The CDR3 DNA is TGCGCCAGCAGCCCTCGGACAGGGGGAGCCTACGAGCAGTACTTC.

In regard to this clone: A much larger clone sits a single nucleotide away, making a read error possible. The chain couples TRBV29-1 to TRBJ1-5, with a weak D call TRBD1 (5 bases). CDR1 and CDR2 from the germline V gene are SQVTM and ANQGSEA. This CDR3 is built from 13 residues. CDR3 nucleotides: TGCAGCGTTGTATGGGGGGAGTCTCAGTCCCAGCATTTT. This encodes CSVVWGESQSQHF.